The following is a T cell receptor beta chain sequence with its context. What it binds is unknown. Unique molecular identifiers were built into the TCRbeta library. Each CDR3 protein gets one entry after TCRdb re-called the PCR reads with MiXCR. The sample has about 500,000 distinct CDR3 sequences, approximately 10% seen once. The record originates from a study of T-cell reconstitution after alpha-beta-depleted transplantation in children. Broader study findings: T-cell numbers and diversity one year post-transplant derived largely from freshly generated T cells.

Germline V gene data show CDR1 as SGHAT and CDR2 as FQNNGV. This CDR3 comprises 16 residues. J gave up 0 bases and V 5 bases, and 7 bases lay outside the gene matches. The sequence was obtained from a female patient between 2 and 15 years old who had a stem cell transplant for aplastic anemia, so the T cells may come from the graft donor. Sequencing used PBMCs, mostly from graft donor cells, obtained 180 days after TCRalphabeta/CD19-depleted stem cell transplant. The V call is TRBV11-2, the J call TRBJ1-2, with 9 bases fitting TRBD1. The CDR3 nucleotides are TGTGCCAGCAGCCTCCCCGGACAGGGGACTAACTATGGCTACACCTTC. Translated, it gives CASSLPGQGTNYGYTF.